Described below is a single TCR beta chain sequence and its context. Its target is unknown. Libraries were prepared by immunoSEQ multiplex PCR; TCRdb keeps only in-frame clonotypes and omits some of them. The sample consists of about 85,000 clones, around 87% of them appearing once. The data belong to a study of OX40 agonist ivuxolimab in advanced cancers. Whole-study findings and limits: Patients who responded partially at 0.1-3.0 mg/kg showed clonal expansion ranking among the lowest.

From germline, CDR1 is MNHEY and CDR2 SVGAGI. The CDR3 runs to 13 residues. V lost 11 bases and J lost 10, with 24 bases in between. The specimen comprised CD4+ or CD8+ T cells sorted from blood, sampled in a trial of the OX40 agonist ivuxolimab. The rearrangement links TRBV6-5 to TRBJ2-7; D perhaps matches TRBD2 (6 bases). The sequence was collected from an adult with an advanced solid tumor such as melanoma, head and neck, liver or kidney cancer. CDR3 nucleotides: TGTGCCGGGAAGACGGGAGAAGGAGGAGAACAGTACTTC. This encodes CAGKTGEGGEQYF.